The following is a TCR beta chain sequence with its context. This record comes from a study of T cell responses to AZD1222 COVID-19 vaccine. The CDR3 covers 13 residues. Trimming took 6 bases from V and 9 from J; bases not matched to a gene: 5. Germline V lookup: CDR1 LGHNA, CDR2 YNFKEQ. Both about-4-week and about-12-week second-dose recipients were combined. Profiling relied on immunoSEQ multiplex PCR, and the TCRdb table lists in-frame clones only, not all of them. The table has under 200,000 clones, 87% seen once. This chain connects TRBV4-2 to TRBJ1-6; 7 bases agree with TRBD1. The sample here was peripheral blood, taken 28 days after the second AZD1222 dose. The receptor's source is an adult who received the AZD1222 COVID-19 vaccine. The CDR3 protein is CASSPGGSSPLHF. Here the CDR3 DNA reads TGTGCCAGCAGTCCAGGGGGGAGTTCACCCCTCCACTTT.